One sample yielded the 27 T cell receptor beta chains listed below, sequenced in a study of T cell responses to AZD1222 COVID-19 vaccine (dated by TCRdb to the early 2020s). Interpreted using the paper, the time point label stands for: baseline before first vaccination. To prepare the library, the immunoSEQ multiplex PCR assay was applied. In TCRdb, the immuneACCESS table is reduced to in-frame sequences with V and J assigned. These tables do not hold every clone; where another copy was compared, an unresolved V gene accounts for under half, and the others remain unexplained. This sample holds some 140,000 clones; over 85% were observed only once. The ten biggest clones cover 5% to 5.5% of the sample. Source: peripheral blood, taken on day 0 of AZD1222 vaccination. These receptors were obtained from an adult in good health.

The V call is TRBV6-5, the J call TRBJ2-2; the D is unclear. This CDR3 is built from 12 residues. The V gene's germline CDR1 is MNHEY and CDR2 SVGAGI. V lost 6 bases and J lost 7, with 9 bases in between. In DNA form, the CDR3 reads TGTGCCAGCAGCCCAGAGAGCGGGGAGCTGTTTTTT. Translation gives CASSPESGELFF.

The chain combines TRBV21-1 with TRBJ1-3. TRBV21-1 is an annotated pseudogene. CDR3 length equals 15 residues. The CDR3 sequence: CASSKVSPIGNTIYF. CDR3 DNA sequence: TGTGCCAGCAGCAAAGTTAGCCCGATCGGAAACACCATATATTTT.

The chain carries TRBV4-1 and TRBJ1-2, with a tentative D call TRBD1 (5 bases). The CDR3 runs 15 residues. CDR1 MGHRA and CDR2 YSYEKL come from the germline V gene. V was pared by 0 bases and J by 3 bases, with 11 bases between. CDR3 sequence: CASSQDLGRDYGYTF. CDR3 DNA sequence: TGCGCCAGCAGCCAAGATCTGGGCAGGGACTATGGCTACACCTTC.

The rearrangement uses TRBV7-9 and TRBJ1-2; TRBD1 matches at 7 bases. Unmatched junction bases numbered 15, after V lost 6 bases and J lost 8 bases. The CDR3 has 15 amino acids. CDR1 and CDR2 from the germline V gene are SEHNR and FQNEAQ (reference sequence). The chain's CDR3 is CASSNKGATLFGYTF. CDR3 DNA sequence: TGTGCCAGCAGTAATAAGGGGGCGACCCTTTTCGGCTACACCTTC.

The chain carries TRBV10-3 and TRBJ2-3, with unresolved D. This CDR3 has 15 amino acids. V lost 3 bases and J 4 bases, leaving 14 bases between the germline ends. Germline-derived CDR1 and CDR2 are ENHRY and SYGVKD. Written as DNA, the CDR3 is TGTGCCATCAGTGACTTTAATGCACCGGCAGATACGCAGTATTTT. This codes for CAISDFNAPADTQYF.

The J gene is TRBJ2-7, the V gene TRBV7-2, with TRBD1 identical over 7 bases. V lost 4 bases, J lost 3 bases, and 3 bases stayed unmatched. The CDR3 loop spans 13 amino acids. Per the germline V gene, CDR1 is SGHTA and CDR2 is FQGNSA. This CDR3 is CASSSAGGYEQYF. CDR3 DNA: TGTGCCAGCAGCTCCGCAGGGGGCTACGAGCAGTACTTC.

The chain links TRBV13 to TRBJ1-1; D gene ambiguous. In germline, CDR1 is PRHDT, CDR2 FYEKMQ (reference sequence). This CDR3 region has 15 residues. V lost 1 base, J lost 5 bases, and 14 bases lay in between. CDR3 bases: TGTGCCAGCAGCTTAGCGGGTCTAGGGAGAACTGAAGCTTTCTTT. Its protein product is CASSLAGLGRTEAFF.

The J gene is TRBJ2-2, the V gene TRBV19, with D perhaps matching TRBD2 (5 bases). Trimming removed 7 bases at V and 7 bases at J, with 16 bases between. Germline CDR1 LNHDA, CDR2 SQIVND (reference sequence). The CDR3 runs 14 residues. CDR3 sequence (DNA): TGTGCCAGTACCCGGGGAACCCGTGGCGGGGAGCTGTTTTTT. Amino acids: CASTRGTRGGELFF.

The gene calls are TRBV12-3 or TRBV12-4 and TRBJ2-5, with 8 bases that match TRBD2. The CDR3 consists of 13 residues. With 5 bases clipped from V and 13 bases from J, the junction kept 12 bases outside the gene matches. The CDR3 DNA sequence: TGTGCCAGCAGTCCCCTCGGGGGGGCATCGTGGTACTTC. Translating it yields CASSPLGGASWYF.

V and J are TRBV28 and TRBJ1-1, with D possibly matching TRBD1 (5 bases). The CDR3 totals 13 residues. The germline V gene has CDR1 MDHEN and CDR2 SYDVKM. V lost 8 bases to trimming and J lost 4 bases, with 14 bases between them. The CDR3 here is CASLRGVTTEAFF. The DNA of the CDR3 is TGTGCCAGCCTCCGAGGGGTGACCACTGAAGCTTTCTTT.

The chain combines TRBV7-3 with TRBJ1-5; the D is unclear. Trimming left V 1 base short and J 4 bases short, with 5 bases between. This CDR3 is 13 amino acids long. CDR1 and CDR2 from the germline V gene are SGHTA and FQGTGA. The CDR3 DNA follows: TGTGCCAGCAGCTTAAGCGGTAATCAGCCCCAGCATTTT. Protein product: CASSLSGNQPQHF.

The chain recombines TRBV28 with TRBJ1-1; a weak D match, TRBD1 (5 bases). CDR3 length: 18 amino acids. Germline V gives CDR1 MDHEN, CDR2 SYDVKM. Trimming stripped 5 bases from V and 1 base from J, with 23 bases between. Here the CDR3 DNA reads TGTGCCAGCAGTGGACTCAGGTTTAGGGCCGGGGCGAACACTGAAGCTTTCTTT. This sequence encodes CASSGLRFRAGANTEAFF.

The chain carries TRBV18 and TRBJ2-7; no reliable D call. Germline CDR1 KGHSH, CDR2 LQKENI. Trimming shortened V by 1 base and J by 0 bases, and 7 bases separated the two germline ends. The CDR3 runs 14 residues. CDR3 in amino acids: CASSPLSASYEQYF. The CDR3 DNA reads TGTGCCAGCTCACCACTTTCGGCCTCCTACGAGCAGTACTTC.

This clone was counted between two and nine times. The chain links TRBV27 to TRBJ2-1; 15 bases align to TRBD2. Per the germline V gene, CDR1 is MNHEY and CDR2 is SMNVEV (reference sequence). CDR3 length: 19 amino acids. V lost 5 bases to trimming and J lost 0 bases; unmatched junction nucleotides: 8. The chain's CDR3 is CASSAGTSGRTISYNEQFF. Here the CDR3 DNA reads TGTGCCAGCAGTGCCGGGACTAGCGGGAGGACGATCTCCTACAATGAGCAGTTCTTC.

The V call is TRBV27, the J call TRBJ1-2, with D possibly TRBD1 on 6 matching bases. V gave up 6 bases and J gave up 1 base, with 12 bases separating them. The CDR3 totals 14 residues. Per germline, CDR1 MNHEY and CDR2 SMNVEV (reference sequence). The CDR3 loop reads CASSKGGVNYGYTF. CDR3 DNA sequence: TGTGCCAGCAGCAAGGGGGGCGTTAACTATGGCTACACCTTC.

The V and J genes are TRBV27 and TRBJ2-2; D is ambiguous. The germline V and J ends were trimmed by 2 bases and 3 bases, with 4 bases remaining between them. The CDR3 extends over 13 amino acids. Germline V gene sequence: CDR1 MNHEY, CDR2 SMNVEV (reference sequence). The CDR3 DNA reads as TGTGCCAGCAGTTTAATAGACACCGGGGAGCTGTTTTTT. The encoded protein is CASSLIDTGELFF.

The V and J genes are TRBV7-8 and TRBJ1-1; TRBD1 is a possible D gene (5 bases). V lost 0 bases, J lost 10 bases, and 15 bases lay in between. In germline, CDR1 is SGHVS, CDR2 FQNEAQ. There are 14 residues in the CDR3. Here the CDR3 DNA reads TGTGCCAGCAGCTTAGCACCGGGACGGCTGCGAGCTTTCTTT. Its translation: CASSLAPGRLRAFF.

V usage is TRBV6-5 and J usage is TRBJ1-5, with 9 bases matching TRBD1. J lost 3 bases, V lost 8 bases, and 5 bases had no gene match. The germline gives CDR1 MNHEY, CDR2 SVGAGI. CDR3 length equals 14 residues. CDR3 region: CASFDRGTNQPQHF. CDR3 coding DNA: TGTGCCAGCTTCGACAGGGGGACCAATCAGCCCCAGCATTTT.

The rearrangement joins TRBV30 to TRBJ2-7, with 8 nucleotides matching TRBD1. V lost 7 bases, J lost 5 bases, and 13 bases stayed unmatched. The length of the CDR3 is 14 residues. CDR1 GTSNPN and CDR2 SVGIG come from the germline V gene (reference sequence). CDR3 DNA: TGTGCCTACCTGGACAGGGTAAGGTATGACGAGCAGTACTTC. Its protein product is CAYLDRVRYDEQYF.

The CDR3 DNA follows: TGTGCCAGCAGCGATGGGGCCTTCATAGCTTTCTTT. It codes for CASSDGAFIAFF. The chain links TRBV14 to TRBJ1-1; possible D gene TRBD1, 5 bases. Germline assignment: CDR1 SGHDN and CDR2 FVKESK. Trimming pared 5 bases from V and 10 bases from J, leaving 14 bases between. This CDR3 has 12 amino acids.

DNA of the CDR3: TGCAGTGCTAGTCCTTTAGGGGGGCGGTGGGGCTACACCTTC. Translated, it gives CSASPLGGRWGYTF. The chain employs TRBV20-1 and TRBJ1-2; weak D call: TRBD1 (6 bases). In germline, CDR1 is DFQATT, CDR2 SNEGSKA (reference sequence). CDR3 length: 14 residues. Trimming took 3 bases from V and 8 from J, leaving 19 bases between them.

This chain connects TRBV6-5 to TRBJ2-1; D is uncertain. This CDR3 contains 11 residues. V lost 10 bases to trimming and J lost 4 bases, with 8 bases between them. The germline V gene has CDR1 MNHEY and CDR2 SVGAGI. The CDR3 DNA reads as TGTGCCACCTCGAATTACAATGAGCAGTTCTTC. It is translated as CATSNYNEQFF.

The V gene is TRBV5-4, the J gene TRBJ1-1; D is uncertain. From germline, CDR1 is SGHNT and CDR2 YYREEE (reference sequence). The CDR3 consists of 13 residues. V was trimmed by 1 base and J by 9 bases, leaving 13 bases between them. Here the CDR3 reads CASSLTWEQKAFF. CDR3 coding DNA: TGTGCCAGCAGCTTGACATGGGAACAGAAAGCTTTCTTT.

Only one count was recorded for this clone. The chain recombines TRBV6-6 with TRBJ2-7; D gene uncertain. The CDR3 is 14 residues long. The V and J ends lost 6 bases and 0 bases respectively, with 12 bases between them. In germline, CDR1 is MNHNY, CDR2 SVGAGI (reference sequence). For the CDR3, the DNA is TGTGCCAGCAGATACAGCTTACTCTCCTACGAGCAGTACTTC. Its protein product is CASRYSLLSYEQYF.

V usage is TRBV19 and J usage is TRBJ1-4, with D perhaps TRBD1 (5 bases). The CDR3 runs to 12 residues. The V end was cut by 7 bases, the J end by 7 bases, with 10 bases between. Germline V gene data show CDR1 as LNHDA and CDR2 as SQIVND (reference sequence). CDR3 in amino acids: CASTGNGEKLFF. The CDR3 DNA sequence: TGTGCCAGTACAGGGAATGGTGAAAAACTGTTTTTT.

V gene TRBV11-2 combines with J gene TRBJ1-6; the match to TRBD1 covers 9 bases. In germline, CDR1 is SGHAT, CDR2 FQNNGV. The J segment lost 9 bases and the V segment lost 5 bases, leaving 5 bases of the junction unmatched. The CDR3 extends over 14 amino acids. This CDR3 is CASSGVTGGSPLHF. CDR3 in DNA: TGTGCCAGCAGCGGTGTGACAGGGGGTTCACCCCTCCACTTT.

In DNA form, the CDR3 reads TGTGCCAGCAGCTTGGAGGCAGGGTGGGGAAACACCATATATTTT. Its protein is CASSLEAGWGNTIYF. The chain is built from TRBV5-5 and TRBJ1-3, with a weak D call TRBD1 (5 bases). Trimming removed 0 bases from V and 4 bases from J, with 11 bases in between. Per germline, CDR1 SGHKS and CDR2 YYEKEE (reference sequence). CDR3 length: 15 amino acids.